This TCR beta chain originates from a study of esophageal squamous cell carcinoma under preoperative chemotherapy. Remarks on this clonotype: A read error may account for a junction end that differs from germline.

In germline, CDR1 is SGHVS, CDR2 FNYEAQ. This CDR3 region has 16 residues. TCRdb reprocessed the PCR reads via MiXCR and lists one record per CDR3 protein. The data hold about 19,000 distinct CDR3 sequences, with under 60% observed a single time. The time point: after preoperative PTX-NDP chemotherapy. The rearrangement links TRBV7-6 to TRBJ2-3; 9 positions match TRBD2. The receptor was isolated from a human donor with esophageal squamous cell carcinoma. The donor label of this sample is uncertain. The sample here was taken from a patient given preoperative chemotherapy. The CDR3 DNA reads as TGTGCCAGCAGCTTTTTAGCGGGAGAAGGTACCGGTGCGCAGTTTTTT. It codes for CASSFLAGEGTGAQFF.